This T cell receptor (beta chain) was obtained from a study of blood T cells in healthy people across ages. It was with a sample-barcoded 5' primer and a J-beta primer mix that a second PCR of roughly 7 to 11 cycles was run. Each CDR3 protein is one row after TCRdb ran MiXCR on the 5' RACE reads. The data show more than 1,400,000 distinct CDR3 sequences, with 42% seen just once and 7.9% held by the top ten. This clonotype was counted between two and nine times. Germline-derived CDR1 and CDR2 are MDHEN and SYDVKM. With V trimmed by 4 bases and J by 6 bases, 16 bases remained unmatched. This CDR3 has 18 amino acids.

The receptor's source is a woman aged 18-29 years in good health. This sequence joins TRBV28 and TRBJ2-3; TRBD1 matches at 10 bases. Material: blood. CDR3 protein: CASSSTLRQGALTDTQYF. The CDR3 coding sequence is TGTGCCAGCAGTTCCACCTTAAGACAGGGGGCGCTTACGGATACGCAGTATTTT.